The 32 T cell receptor beta chains given below trace back to one sample, sequenced in a study of shared clonotypes between healthy human individuals. The data were produced by immunoSEQ multiplex PCR, yet TCRdb's version contains in-frame clones alone and is incomplete. The table shows around 530,000 clones, with around three quarters occurring only once. Material for sequencing was PBMCs. All receptors derive from a woman between 40 and 55 years old in good health. Some clones in this sample may be carry-over from other donors' samples.

The chain recombines TRBV5-1 with TRBJ1-4, with 10 bases aligning to TRBD1. This CDR3 contains 16 residues. CDR1 is SGHRS, CDR2 YFSETQ, per germline. Losses at the gene ends were 0 bases for V and 7 bases for J; bases not matched to a gene: 6. CDR3 loop: CASSLEGTGVSEKLFF. CDR3 DNA sequence: TGCGCCAGCAGCTTGGAGGGGACAGGGGTTTCTGAAAAACTGTTTTTT.

The chain has TRBV25-1 and TRBJ2-5; 10 bases map to TRBD1. The CDR3 spans 18 residues. V gave up 1 base and J gave up 4 bases; unmatched junction bases: 12. Germline V gene sequence: CDR1 MGHDK, CDR2 SYGVNS. CDR3 sequence reads: CASSEWVTRGQGPETQYF. The DNA for the CDR3 is TGTGCCAGCAGTGAATGGGTGACGAGGGGACAGGGGCCAGAGACCCAGTACTTC.

The chain links TRBV5-1 to TRBJ2-7; D is possibly TRBD1 (6 bases). Trimming removed 4 bases at V and 2 bases at J, with 13 bases between. CDR1 and CDR2 from the germline V gene are SGHRS and YFSETQ. The CDR3 is 14 residues long. In DNA, the CDR3 is TGCGCCAGCAGCATGGACAGCAGAACCTACGAGCAGTACTTC. It encodes CASSMDSRTYEQYF.

This clone was recorded once. This chain connects TRBV5-3 to TRBJ2-5; 10 nucleotides align to TRBD1. TRBV5-3 carries the ORF label, with uncertain function. Germline trimming cut 3 bases from V and 5 bases from J; bases unmatched to any gene: 13. The CDR3 has 17 residues. CDR3 DNA sequence: TGTGCCAGAAGCTCCGAAAACCGGGACAGGGGTTGGGAGACCCAGTACTTC. Translating it yields CARSSENRDRGWETQYF.

The V and J genes are TRBV7-9 and TRBJ2-3; possible D gene TRBD2, 5 bases. The CDR3 loop spans 13 amino acids. CDR1 and CDR2 from the germline V gene are SEHNR and FQNEAQ (reference sequence). The ends were cut back, 5 bases at V and 6 bases at J, with 12 bases in the middle. The CDR3, as DNA: TGTGCCAGCAGCCAACTAGAGGCGGATACGCAGTATTTT. This sequence encodes CASSQLEADTQYF.

Of note for this clone: Other DNA sequences within the sample encode an identical CDR3. The genes are TRBV10-3 and TRBJ2-7; D might be TRBD1 (5 bases). The V end was cut by 0 bases, the J end by 5 bases, with 11 bases between. Germline-derived CDR1 and CDR2 are ENHRY and SYGVKD. The length of the CDR3 is 14 residues. The CDR3 protein is CAISESQGIHEQYF. CDR3 DNA: TGTGCCATCAGTGAGTCCCAGGGTATCCACGAGCAGTACTTC.

This clone appeared once. The CDR3 DNA reads TGTGCCAGCTCATCGGACAGTCGCTTGAGGAGTAGAGGTAACACCATATATTTT. This gives the protein CASSSDSRLRSRGNTIYF. This rearrangement joins TRBV18 to TRBJ1-3, with a tentative D call TRBD1 (6 bases). The ends were cut back, 5 bases at V and 7 bases at J, with 27 bases in the middle. This CDR3 region has 18 residues. CDR1 and CDR2 (germline): KGHSH, LQKENI. Using reference TRBV18 and TRBJ1-3 for the parts outside the CDR3, the full variable domain is NAGVMQNPRHLVRRRGQEARLRCSPMKGHSHVYWYRQLPEEGLKFMVYLQKENIIDESGMPKERFSAEFPKEGPSILRIQQVVRGDSAAYFCASSSDSRLRSRGNTIYFGEGSWLTVV.

This clone was seen only once. The chain couples TRBV28 to TRBJ2-7, with unresolved D. CDR1 MDHEN and CDR2 SYDVKM come from the germline V gene. This CDR3 is built from 15 residues. V lost 4 bases, J lost 3 bases, and 16 bases lay in between. CDR3 region: CASSSPTLLGYEQYF. The DNA of the CDR3 is TGTGCCAGCAGTTCACCCACCCTCCTGGGCTACGAGCAGTACTTC. Full variable domain (outside the CDR3, taken from reference TRBV28 and TRBJ2-7): DVKVTQSSRYLVKRTGEKVFLECVQDMDHENMFWYRQDPGLGLRLIYFSYDVKMKEKGDIPEGYSVSREKKERFSLILESASTNQTSMYLCASSSPTLLGYEQYFGPGTRLTVT.

The table lists this clone with a few counts. As DNA, the CDR3 is TGCGCCAGCAGCTTGTCCCCGACAGGGCACGAGACCCAGTACTTC. Encoded protein: CASSLSPTGHETQYF. This chain uses TRBV5-1 with TRBJ2-5, with 7 bases fitting TRBD1. CDR3 length: 15 residues. Germline CDR1 reads SGHRS; CDR2 reads YFSETQ. Germline trimming cut 1 base from V and 5 bases from J; bases unmatched to any gene: 8.

A word on this clone: A read error is the likely source, as a far larger clone sits one nucleotide away. The rearrangement uses TRBV30 and TRBJ2-7; 13 bases fit TRBD2. V gave up 5 bases and J gave up 8 bases; unmatched junction bases: 9. The CDR3 consists of 14 residues. CDR1 and CDR2 from the germline V gene are GTSNPN and SVGIG (reference sequence). The CDR3 region is CAWGLLAGGPKQYF. The CDR3 region has the DNA TGTGCCTGGGGGCTACTAGCGGGAGGGCCGAAGCAGTACTTC.

This clone was seen once. This rearrangement joins TRBV2 to TRBJ2-4, with 9 positions matching TRBD1. The trim removed 6 bases at V and 7 bases at J, leaving 7 bases unmatched. The CDR3 consists of 14 residues. Germline lookup yields CDR1 SNHLY and CDR2 FYNNEI. As DNA, the CDR3 is TGTGCCAGCAGCGTAGGACAGGGGCGCAACATTCAGTACTTC. Amino acids: CASSVGQGRNIQYF.

This clone has ten or more counts. This chain links TRBV28 with TRBJ2-7, with 9 bases that match TRBD1. The CDR3 is 15 residues long. Germline loops: CDR1 MDHEN, CDR2 SYDVKM. The V gene end was trimmed by 3 bases and the J gene end by 3 bases; junction bases not matched to a gene: 6. The CDR3 loop reads CASSFDRGANYEQYF. The DNA for the CDR3 is TGTGCCAGCAGTTTCGACAGGGGGGCTAACTACGAGCAGTACTTC.

The chain employs TRBV18 and TRBJ1-2; the D is unclear. Germline V CDR1 and CDR2: KGHSH, LQKENI. The V and J ends lost 0 bases and 3 bases respectively, with 5 bases between them. The CDR3 loop spans 13 amino acids. The CDR3 DNA reads as TGTGCCAGCTCACCACCGGCCTACTATGGCTACACCTTC. This codes for CASSPPAYYGYTF.

This clone was detected a few times. The CDR3 sequence: CASRDTVEKLFF. The CDR3 region has the DNA TGTGCCAGCAGGGATACCGTCGAAAAACTGTTTTTT. This chain uses TRBV6-6 with TRBJ1-4, with unresolved D. This CDR3 has 12 residues. Per germline, CDR1 MNHNY and CDR2 SVGAGI (reference sequence). V dropped 6 bases and J dropped 8 bases, with 10 bases sitting between them.

CDR3 residues: CASRDRGLDGYTF. The DNA of the CDR3 is TGTGCCAGCAGGGACAGGGGGCTGGATGGCTACACCTTC. V usage is TRBV2 and J usage is TRBJ1-2; 11 bases align to TRBD1. The CDR3 spans 13 residues. V lost 6 bases and J lost 6; bases outside the gene matches: 3. Germline V gene data show CDR1 as SNHLY and CDR2 as FYNNEI.

V and J are TRBV5-1 and TRBJ2-1; 8 bases align to TRBD1. The germline V gene encodes CDR1 SGHRS and CDR2 YFSETQ. Trimming removed 3 bases from V and 8 bases from J; junction bases left unmatched: 1. CDR3 length: 12 residues. The CDR3 reads CASSSGGDEQFF. CDR3 DNA: TGCGCCAGCAGCTCAGGGGGCGATGAGCAGTTCTTC. Full variable domain (rest looked up from reference TRBV5-1 and TRBJ2-1): KAGVTQTPRYLIKTRGQQVTLSCSPISGHRSVSWYQQTPGQGLQFLFEYFSETQRNKGNFPGRFSGRQFSNSRSEMNVSTLELGDSALYLCASSSGGDEQFFGPGTRLTVL.

The V and J genes are TRBV2 and TRBJ2-1; 7 bases map to TRBD2. This CDR3 spans 15 amino acids. V trimming: 2 bases; J trimming: 6 bases; junction bases outside the gene matches: 7. Germline CDR1 reads SNHLY; CDR2 reads FYNNEI. The CDR3 coding sequence is TGTGCCAGCAGTGAACCGGGAGGTCTGTCCAATGAGCAGTTCTTC. This translates into CASSEPGGLSNEQFF.

The J gene is TRBJ1-3, the V gene TRBV11-3; weak D call: TRBD1 (5 bases). Germline values: CDR1 SGHNT, CDR2 YENEEA. The CDR3 totals 15 residues. The ends were cut back, 5 bases at V and 4 bases at J, with 15 bases in the middle. The CDR3 bases are TGTGCCAGCAGCACCCCGGGAGGGGAGGGAAACACCATATATTTT. As protein: CASSTPGGEGNTIYF.

This clone appeared once. This chain connects TRBV4-3 to TRBJ2-4, with D unresolved. The CDR3 contains 17 residues. With 1 base removed from V and 0 bases from J, the gap between germline ends came to 13 bases. Germline loops: CDR1 LGHNA, CDR2 YSLEER. The chain's CDR3 is CASSQGYLRLAKNIQYF. For the CDR3, the DNA is TGCGCCAGCAGCCAAGGTTATTTGCGGTTAGCCAAAAACATTCAGTACTTC.

The CDR3 region has the DNA TGTGCCAGCTCACCGGGGACTAGCGGGGCCTACGAGCAGTACTTC. Protein sequence: CASSPGTSGAYEQYF. This sequence joins TRBV18 and TRBJ2-7; TRBD2 agrees at 13 bases. CDR3 length: 15 residues. With V trimmed by 3 bases and J by 2 bases, 1 base remained unmatched. The germline gives CDR1 KGHSH, CDR2 LQKENI.

This clone was counted at least ten times. CDR3 residues: CASSLAVTSSYEQYF. The CDR3 nucleotides are TGTGCCAGCAGCTTAGCAGTGACTAGCAGCTACGAGCAGTACTTC. The chain recombines TRBV11-1 with TRBJ2-5; 7 nucleotides line up with TRBD2. Matching the DNA end better, TRBJ2-7 makes the J call doubtful. CDR1 and CDR2 (germline): SGHAT, FQDESV (reference sequence). The CDR3 sequence is 15 residues long.

The J gene is TRBJ2-1, the V gene TRBV7-8, with 11 bases lining up with TRBD2. V lost 1 base, J lost 7 bases, and 12 bases stayed unmatched. The CDR3 is 18 residues long. Per germline, CDR1 SGHVS and CDR2 FQNEAQ. The CDR3 DNA sequence: TGTGCCAGCAGCTTAGTTGCTAGCGGGAGGATAAGGGGAAATGAGCAGTTCTTC. Its translation is CASSLVASGRIRGNEQFF.

This chain joins TRBV5-4 and TRBJ2-5; D remains unclear. Germline lookup yields CDR1 SGHNT and CDR2 YYREEE (reference sequence). V was trimmed by 0 bases and J by 7 bases, leaving 10 bases between them. The CDR3 is 13 residues long. CDR3 sequence (DNA): TGTGCCAGCAGCTTGGACTACGGTGGGACCCAGTACTTC. Residues: CASSLDYGGTQYF.

The rearrangement uses TRBV2 and TRBJ2-5; either TRBD1 or TRBD2 may fit D (5 bases each). The CDR3 is made up of 18 amino acids. Germline V gene data show CDR1 as SNHLY and CDR2 as FYNNEI. The V and J ends lost 2 bases and 1 base respectively, with 20 bases between them. CDR3 loop: CASSEWDGSRESQETQYF. The CDR3 DNA follows: TGTGCCAGCAGTGAATGGGACGGATCTAGGGAGTCCCAAGAGACCCAGTACTTC. The entire variable domain, with the rest obtained from reference TRBV2 and TRBJ2-5, is as follows: EPEVTQTPSHQVTQMGQEVILRCVPISNHLYFYWYRQILGQKVEFLVSFYNNEISEKSEIFDDQFSVERPDGSNFTLKIRSTKLEDSAMYFCASSEWDGSRESQETQYFGPGTRLLVL.

This clone has just one count. Since no conserved phenylalanine or tryptophan closes the CDR3, a read error is the likely cause. V usage is TRBV11-2 and J usage is TRBJ1-1; TRBD1 might be the D (6 bases). The CDR3 contains 13 residues. Trimming pared 11 bases from V and 3 bases from J, leaving 16 bases between. The germline gives CDR1 SGHAT, CDR2 FQNNGV. This CDR3 is CACGEQGDTEAFL. DNA of the CDR3: TGTGCCTGCGGGGAACAGGGTGACACTGAAGCTTTCCTT.

Worth noting for this clone: A far larger clone is just one base off, so this is likely a read error. This rearrangement joins TRBV28 to TRBJ1-6, with unresolved D. Looked up from germline, CDR1 is MDHEN and CDR2 is SYDVKM. V shed 4 bases and J shed 8 bases, with 3 bases lying between them. CDR3 length: 11 residues. The CDR3 DNA sequence: TGTGCCAGCAGTTCGGATTCACCCCTCCACTTT. Amino acids: CASSSDSPLHF. Variable domain in full (rest from reference TRBV28 and TRBJ1-6): DVKVTQSSRYLVKRTGEKVFLECVQDMDHENMFWYRQDPGLGLRLIYFSYDVKMKEKGDIPEGYSVSREKKERFSLILESASTNQTSMYLCASSSDSPLHFGNGTRLTVT.

The chain has TRBV28 and TRBJ2-1, with 10 bases lining up with TRBD2. V was clipped by 2 bases and J by 8 bases; unmatched bases: 9. In germline, CDR1 is MDHEN, CDR2 SYDVKM. The CDR3 contains 16 residues. In DNA form, the CDR3 reads TGTGCCAGCAGTTTACCCACTAGCGGGACTACCGATGAGCAGTTCTTC. Its translation: CASSLPTSGTTDEQFF.

The rearrangement uses TRBV6-1 and TRBJ1-5; TRBD1 matches at 9 bases. Unmatched junction bases numbered 5, after V lost 5 bases and J lost 6 bases. The CDR3 totals 14 residues. Germline CDR1 reads MNHNS; CDR2 reads SASEGT. This chain's CDR3 is CASSQTGGPQPQHF. The CDR3 DNA sequence: TGTGCCAGCAGTCAAACAGGGGGCCCTCAGCCCCAGCATTTT.

This clone showed up just a few times. The chain links TRBV5-4 to TRBJ2-7; D gene uncertain. From germline, CDR1 is SGHNT and CDR2 YYREEE (reference sequence). Trimming took 0 bases from V and 0 from J, leaving 4 bases between them. This CDR3 region has 13 residues. The chain's CDR3 is CASSLGISYEQYF. In nucleotides, the CDR3 is TGTGCCAGCAGCTTGGGGATCTCCTACGAGCAGTACTTC. Full variable domain (rest looked up from reference TRBV5-4 and TRBJ2-7): ETGVTQSPTHLIKTRGQQVTLRCSSQSGHNTVSWYQQALGQGPQFIFQYYREEENGRGNFPPRFSGLQFPNYSSELNVNALELDDSALYLCASSLGISYEQYFGPGTRLTVT.

This clone was counted once. The chain links TRBV7-9 to TRBJ2-7; D may match TRBD1 or TRBD2 (6 bases each). This CDR3 region has 15 residues. Per germline, CDR1 SEHNR and CDR2 FQNEAQ (reference sequence). Trimming took 3 bases from V and 3 from J, leaving 15 bases between them. The CDR3 sequence is CASSLGDTGSYEQYF. CDR3 nucleotides: TGTGCCAGCAGCTTGGGGGACACCGGGAGCTACGAGCAGTACTTC.

The chain couples TRBV18 to TRBJ1-4; D call uncertain. Deletions cut 1 base from V and 2 bases from J, with 11 bases between. The CDR3 has 16 residues. Looked up from germline, CDR1 is KGHSH and CDR2 is LQKENI. CDR3 nucleotides: TGTGCCAGCTCACCACTTGCGGCGCTGACTAATGAAAAACTGTTTTTT. This sequence encodes CASSPLAALTNEKLFF.

The CDR3 reads CASSDQGYGYTF. DNA of the CDR3: TGTGCCAGCAGTGACCAGGGATATGGCTACACCTTC. This chain joins TRBV6-4 and TRBJ1-2, with D possibly being TRBD1 (5 bases). This CDR3 contains 12 residues. V shed 2 bases and J shed 5 bases, with 6 bases lying between them. The germline gives CDR1 MRHNA, CDR2 SNTAGT.